Included here is one T cell receptor (beta chain) sequence, with context. Produced via immunoSEQ multiplex PCR; TCRdb's table is partial and in-frame only. The sample consists of approximately 90,000 clones, more than 65% of them appearing once. Trimming took 7 bases from V and 6 from J; bases not matched to a gene: 2. The CDR3 is 12 residues long. This sample was included in a study of blood T cell repertoires in COVID-19. Study at large: Researchers got acute and convalescent COVID-19 samples from the United States, Italy and Spain.

The genes are TRBV12-3 or TRBV12-4 and TRBJ2-2, with TRBD2 identical over 7 bases. This receptor was taken from a man aged 60 to 75 with acute or convalescent COVID-19. The sequenced sample was peripheral blood. The CDR3 loop is CASNGGSGELFF. The CDR3 DNA follows: TGTGCCAGCAACGGGGGGTCCGGGGAGCTGTTTTTT.